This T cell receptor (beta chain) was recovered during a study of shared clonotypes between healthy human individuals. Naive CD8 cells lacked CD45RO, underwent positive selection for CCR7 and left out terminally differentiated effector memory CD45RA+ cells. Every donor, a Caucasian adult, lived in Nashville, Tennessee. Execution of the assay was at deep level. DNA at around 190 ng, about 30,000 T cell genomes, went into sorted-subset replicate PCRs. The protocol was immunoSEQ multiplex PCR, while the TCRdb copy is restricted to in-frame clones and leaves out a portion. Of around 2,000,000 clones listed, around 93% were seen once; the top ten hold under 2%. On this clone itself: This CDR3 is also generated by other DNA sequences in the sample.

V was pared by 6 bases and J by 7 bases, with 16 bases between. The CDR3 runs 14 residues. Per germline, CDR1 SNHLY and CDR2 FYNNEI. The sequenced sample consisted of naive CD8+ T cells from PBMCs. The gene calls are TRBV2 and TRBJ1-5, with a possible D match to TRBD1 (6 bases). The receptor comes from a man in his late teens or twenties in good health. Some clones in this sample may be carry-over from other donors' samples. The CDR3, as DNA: TGTGCCAGCAGGGACCGGGGGGCGGGCCAGCCCCAGCATTTT. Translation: CASRDRGAGQPQHF.